This T cell receptor beta chain was identified in a study of chemoradiotherapy in HPV16-positive cancers. Overall study findings and caveats: Candidate HPV-specific clones and E7-related TCR motifs grew in tumor during treatment.

Regarding this clone: Its antigen remains unknown.

In germline, CDR1 is SEHNR, CDR2 FQNEAQ (reference sequence). The CDR3 runs 16 residues. V was cut by 5 bases and J by 1 base, with 16 bases left in between. Method: immunoSEQ multiplex PCR; TCRdb's copy keeps in-frame clones and lacks some. This sample yields tens of thousands of clones, of which 80% to 95% are seen a single time; 17% belongs to the top ten. Over chemoradiotherapy, repertoires were sampled more than once. The chain has TRBV7-9 and TRBJ2-3, with D perhaps TRBD1 (5 bases). The sequence was collected from a human donor with HPV-associated anogenital cancer. The specimen comprised blood, sampled from a patient who underwent chemoradiotherapy. CDR3 bases: TGTGCCAGCAGCGGAAGGCCCCAGGGCGGCACAGATACGCAGTATTTT. Translated, it gives CASSGRPQGGTDTQYF.